This TCR beta chain was documented in a study of blood T cell repertoires in COVID-19. Study information: There were acute and convalescent COVID-19 samples, and they came from the United States, Italy and Spain. Sample material is recorded as cDNA or gDNA derived from T cells, B-cell-depleted T cells, or PBMCs.

This clone was seen a few times. Authors' analysis steps: Reference gene primers were amplified, and this amplification served to estimate nucleated cell counts. The assay was immunoSEQ multiplex PCR, and TCRdb's table has in-frame clones only and misses some. V and J calls and clone size follow that table, whereas D and trimming were derived from the DNA. Among about 73,000 clones listed, roughly 83% were seen once. Trimming took 7 bases from V and 0 from J, leaving 13 bases between them. The germline gives CDR1 MNHEY, CDR2 SVGAGI. CDR3 length equals 15 residues. Sequencing used peripheral blood. The receptor was isolated from a woman aged 55-75 years with acute or convalescent COVID-19. This chain connects TRBV6-5 to TRBJ1-5; D may be TRBD1 (6 bases). CDR3 region: CASTLGANSNQPQHF. DNA of the CDR3: TGTGCCAGCACCCTGGGGGCCAATAGCAATCAGCCCCAGCATTTT.